These 8 T cell receptor beta chains came from one sample sequenced in a study of tumor and adjacent non-tumor tissue in lung cancer. RNA was extracted from bulk tissue without any cell sorting. More than 3 cm separated this lung sample from the edge of the tumor. TCRbeta libraries were built with three rounds of nested PCR, modified from ARM-PCR. TCRdb re-analysed the multiplex PCR reads in MiXCR, keeping a single row per CDR3 protein. Of 90,000 to 120,000 distinct CDR3 sequences in the sample, 50% to 70% are singletons; the top ten hold around a fifth. The sequenced sample consisted of distant non-tumor lung tissue. The receptors originated from a man aged 30-40 years with non-small cell lung cancer.

A note on this clonotype: This sequence may be a read error, since a much larger clone differs from it by one base. The chain employs TRBV4-2 and TRBJ1-3, with D possibly TRBD1 on 5 matching bases. This CDR3 comprises 15 residues. From germline, CDR1 is LGHNA and CDR2 YNFKEQ. This CDR3 is CASSQDLDQGNSIYF. The CDR3 DNA reads TGTGCCAGCAGCCAAGATCTGGACCAGGGAAACTCCATATATTTT.

The rearrangement joins TRBV24-1 to TRBJ2-7; 10 bases are a match to TRBD1. The CDR3 spans 14 residues. Per the germline V gene, CDR1 is KGHDR and CDR2 is SFDVKD. V was pared by 5 bases and J by 8 bases, with 8 bases of the junction left unmatched. For the CDR3, the DNA is TGTGCCACCAGTGTGGGACAGGGGTGCCGCAAGCAGTACTTC. Translating it yields CATSVGQGCRKQYF.

On this clonotype: A read error may produce the germline difference seen at one junction end. The rearrangement joins TRBV11-2 to TRBJ1-4, with TRBD1 identical over 9 bases. This CDR3 contains 13 residues. The germline gives CDR1 SGHAT, CDR2 FQNNGV. DNA of the CDR3: TGTGCTAGCAACTCCGACAGGGGGGGAAAACTGTTTTTT. It encodes CASNSDRGGKLFF.

V usage is TRBV11-2 and J usage is TRBJ2-7, with D perhaps given as TRBD1 or TRBD2 (5 bases each). The CDR3 runs 11 residues. V was pared by 11 bases and J by 4 bases, with 12 bases between. Germline V gene lookup returns CDR1 SGHAT and CDR2 FQNNGV. CDR3 bases: TGTGCCTCTAGAGGGGTTTACGAGCAGTACTTC. It encodes CASRGVYEQYF. Based on the CDR3 plus reference TRBV11-2 and TRBJ2-7, the full variable domain is EAGVAQSPRYKIIEKRQSVAFWCNPISGHATLYWYQQILGQGPKLLIQFQNNGVVDDSQLPKDRFSAERLKGVDSTLKIQPAKLEDSAVYLCASRGVYEQYFGPGTRLTVT.

This clonotype appeared a few times. The CDR3 region has the DNA TGTGCCAGCAGCTTAGGGGGTGGCGGCGCCCAAGAGACCCAGTACTTC. Translating it yields CASSLGGGGAQETQYF. The rearrangement joins TRBV11-3 to TRBJ2-5; no reliable D call. V dropped 1 base and J dropped 1 base, with 13 bases sitting between them. CDR1 is SGHNT, CDR2 YENEEA, per germline. The CDR3 extends over 16 amino acids. Filled out from reference TRBV11-3 and TRBJ2-5, the complete variable domain reads EAGVVQSPRYKIIEKKQPVAFWCNPISGHNTLYWYLQNLGQGPELLIRYENEEAVDDSQLPKDRFSAERLKGVDSTLKIQPAELGDSAVYLCASSLGGGGAQETQYFGPGTRLLVL.

In its sample, this clonotype was seen many times. The chain has TRBV20-1 and TRBJ1-1; TRBD1 is a possible D gene (5 bases). V lost 3 bases and J lost 7, with 12 bases in between. The CDR3 extends over 12 amino acids. Germline V gene data show CDR1 as DFQATT and CDR2 as SNEGSKA (reference sequence). CDR3 in DNA: TGCAGTGCTAGCGGTCAGGGCGTTGAAGCTTTCTTT. Protein product: CSASGQGVEAFF.

Concerning this clonotype itself: This may stem from a read error, because a much larger clone lies one nucleotide away. Since the CDR3 does not end with the conserved phenylalanine or tryptophan, this likely comes from a read error. The J gene is TRBJ2-7, the V gene TRBV4-1; 13 nucleotides match TRBD2. Looked up from germline, CDR1 is MGHRA and CDR2 is YSYEKL. V dropped 3 bases and J dropped 2; count of bases not matched to a gene: 1. There are 15 residues in the CDR3. In DNA, the CDR3 is TGCGCCAGCAGCCAGGGGACTAGCGGGACCTACGAGCAGTACCTC. Protein sequence: CASSQGTSGTYEQYL.

This clonotype was picked up many times. The V call is TRBV11-2, the J call TRBJ2-7; possibly TRBD2 for D (5 bases). The germline gives CDR1 SGHAT, CDR2 FQNNGV. CDR3 length: 15 amino acids. Trimming took off 3 bases at V and 3 bases at J, with 15 bases between the two ends. This chain's CDR3 is CASSLGDGAGYEQYF. The CDR3 coding sequence is TGTGCCAGCAGCTTGGGAGACGGAGCCGGCTACGAGCAGTACTTC.